These T cell receptor beta chains were read from a single sample in a study of T cells in localized non-small cell lung cancer. Assay used: immunoSEQ multiplex PCR; TCRdb lists only in-frame clones, some missing. This table has about 33,000 clones, around 77% appearing once. Sequencing used peripheral blood, obtained before any cancer treatment. The origin of the receptors is a male donor older than 55 with stage III squamous cell lung carcinoma. Both conserved end residues are part of each CDR3. A D gene is named only where the DNA matches it firmly. Only some rows state a clone size, as once, few, many or a class for expanded clones.

j_gene,abundance,v_gene,d_gene,CDR3aa,CDR3nt
TRBJ2-6,NA,TRBV6-5,NA,CASSYSEKSGANVLTF,TGTGCCAGCAGTTACTCCGAGAAATCTGGGGCCAACGTCCTGACTTTC
TRBJ2-4,NA,TRBV20-1,NA,CSSPGENIQYF,TGCAGCTCTCCGGGAGAAAACATTCAGTACTTC
TRBJ1-2,NA,TRBV7-2,NA,CASSQNGKDYGYTF,TGTGCCAGCAGCCAAAATGGGAAGGACTATGGCTACACCTTC
TRBJ2-7,NA,TRBV18,NA,CASSPQEPAYEQYF,TGTGCCAGCTCTCCCCAGGAGCCCGCATACGAGCAGTACTTC
TRBJ1-2,NA,TRBV29-1,NA,CSVGQVDGYTF,TGCAGCGTTGGCCAGGTTGATGGCTACACCTTC
TRBJ1-1,NA,TRBV7-2,NA,CASSLATEAFF,TGTGCCAGCAGCTTAGCCACGGAAGCTTTCTTT
TRBJ2-7,NA,TRBV5-1,TRBD2,CASSRPGTSGSREQYF,TGCGCCAGCAGCAGACCCGGGACTAGCGGGAGTAGGGAGCAGTACTTC
TRBJ2-1,NA,TRBV19,TRBD2,CASSSPTSGVNNEQFF,TGTGCCAGTAGTTCCCCGACTAGCGGGGTAAACAATGAGCAGTTCTTC
TRBJ2-7,NA,TRBV9,TRBD2,CASSVASGVAYEQYF,TGTGCCAGCAGCGTAGCTAGCGGGGTTGCCTACGAGCAGTACTTC
TRBJ2-1,NA,TRBV5-4,NA,CASSLQRFNEQFF,TGTGCCAGCAGCTTGCAGCGGTTCAATGAGCAGTTCTTC
TRBJ1-2,NA,TRBV25-1,TRBD1,CASSDEGARGYTF,TGTGCCAGCAGTGACGAGGGGGCGCGAGGCTACACCTTC
TRBJ1-1,NA,TRBV27,NA,CASSLLGLMNTEAFF,TGTGCCAGCAGTTTACTCGGACTGATGAACACTGAAGCTTTCTTT
TRBJ1-2,NA,TRBV4-2,NA,CASSQDLAYGYTF,TGTGCCAGCAGCCAAGATCTTGCCTATGGCTACACCTTC
TRBJ1-2,NA,TRBV5-1,TRBD1,CASSLGDRAAYGYTF,TGCGCCAGCAGCTTGGGGGACAGGGCTGCCTATGGCTACACCTTC
TRBJ2-5,NA,TRBV2,NA,CASSIQETQYF,TGTGCCAGCAGTATCCAAGAGACCCAGTACTTC
TRBJ2-7,NA,TRBV11-2,NA,CASTPGPSQYEQYF,TGTGCCAGCACCCCGGGCCCCTCGCAATACGAGCAGTACTTC
TRBJ1-5,NA,TRBV30,NA,CAWSVRGNQPQHF,TGTGCCTGGAGTGTGAGGGGGAATCAGCCCCAGCATTTT
TRBJ1-2,NA,TRBV19,NA,CASTHEGNYGYTF,TGTGCCAGTACTCACGAGGGGAACTATGGCTACACCTTC
TRBJ1-5,NA,TRBV6-6,NA,CAIGGQGNGGNQPQHF,TGTGCCATTGGGGGTCAGGGGAATGGTGGCAATCAGCCCCAGCATTTT
TRBJ2-7,NA,TRBV28,NA,CASSLGVAGAYF,TGTGCCAGCAGTTTGGGGGTGGCGGGTGCGTACTTC
TRBJ1-2,NA,TRBV2,NA,CASSALSGGYTF,TGTGCCAGCAGTGCCCTTAGCGGGGGCTACACCTTC
TRBJ2-1,NA,TRBV2,TRBD1,CASTLTQEGQRKFF,TGTGCCAGCACGCTTACTCAAGAGGGACAGCGAAAGTTCTTC
TRBJ2-1,NA,TRBV14,TRBD2,CASSPTLAGGGNEQFF,TGTGCCAGCAGCCCCACCCTAGCGGGGGGGGGCAATGAGCAGTTCTTC
TRBJ2-2,few,TRBV7-7,NA,CATADPNTGELFF,TGTGCCACCGCGGACCCGAACACCGGGGAGCTGTTTTTT
TRBJ1-4,once,TRBV7-2,NA,CASSFSGGKLFF,TGTGCCAGCAGCTTCAGCGGGGGAAAACTGTTTTTT
TRBJ1-2,NA,TRBV28,NA,CASSPPGQGSVYGYTF,TGTGCCAGCAGTCCTCCCGGGCAGGGGTCGGTCTATGGCTACACCTTC
TRBJ2-7,NA,TRBV2,NA,CASRIYEQYF,TGTGCCAGCAGAATATACGAGCAGTACTTC
TRBJ2-7,NA,TRBV2,NA,CASSEGAHLYF,TGTGCCAGCAGTGAGGGAGCCCATTTGTACTTC
TRBJ2-3,NA,TRBV15,TRBD1,CATSSETGDTQYF,TGTGCCACCAGCAGCGAGACAGGGGATACGCAGTATTTT
TRBJ2-5,NA,TRBV5-1,NA,CASRTDRVGETQYF,TGCGCCAGCAGAACGGACAGAGTGGGGGAGACCCAGTACTTC
TRBJ1-3,NA,TRBV7-2,NA,CASSLVGFENTIYF,TGTGCCAGCAGCTTAGTCGGGTTCGAAAACACCATATATTTT
TRBJ2-1,NA,TRBV7-9,TRBD2,CASSPRKREGEEQFF,TGTGCCAGCAGCCCCCGAAAGCGGGAGGGCGAGGAGCAGTTCTTC
TRBJ2-3,NA,TRBV2,NA,CASNRLRTDTQYF,TGTGCCAGCAACCGACTGCGCACAGATACGCAGTATTTT
TRBJ2-1,few,TRBV28,NA,CASSPGGSYNEQFF,TGTGCCAGCAGCCCCGGAGGCTCCTACAATGAGCAGTTCTTC
TRBJ2-5,NA,TRBV2,NA,CASRGETQYF,TGTGCCAGCAGAGGGGAGACCCAGTACTTC
TRBJ1-2,few,TRBV11-2,NA,CASSEGGANYGYTF,TGTGCCAGCAGCGAGGGGGGAGCTAACTATGGCTACACCTTC
TRBJ1-1,few,TRBV5-6,NA,CASSLYSRVNTEAFF,TGTGCCAGCAGCTTGTATTCCAGGGTGAACACTGAAGCTTTCTTT
TRBJ1-2,medium-sized,TRBV19,NA,CASSKVSGSIYGYTF,TGTGCCAGTAGTAAGGTTTCAGGAAGCATCTATGGCTACACCTTC
TRBJ2-1,NA,TRBV5-4,NA,CASSTPGQNNEQFF,TGTGCCAGCAGCACGCCTGGACAGAACAATGAGCAGTTCTTC
TRBJ1-2,medium-sized,TRBV4-1,NA,CASSQELQGPYGYTF,TGCGCCAGCAGCCAAGAACTCCAAGGGCCTTATGGCTACACCTTC
TRBJ1-2,once,TRBV9,NA,CASSVTAGLASNYGYTF,TGTGCCAGCAGCGTAACCGCAGGACTGGCCTCTAACTATGGCTACACCTTC
TRBJ2-7,NA,TRBV30,TRBD2,CAWSALSGSLAEQYF,TGTGCCTGGAGTGCCCTTAGCGGGAGTCTCGCCGAGCAGTACTTC
TRBJ2-7,NA,TRBV28,TRBD1,CASRNSGTGVSYEQYF,TGTGCCAGCAGGAACTCCGGGACAGGGGTTTCCTACGAGCAGTACTTC
TRBJ2-7,NA,TRBV4-3,NA,CASSQDGAGWYEQYF,TGCGCCAGCAGCCAAGACGGGGCCGGATGGTACGAGCAGTACTTC
TRBJ1-2,NA,TRBV7-8,TRBD1,CASSSRPRGRDYGYTF,TGTGCCAGCAGCTCGAGACCCAGGGGGCGCGACTATGGCTACACCTTC
TRBJ2-2,NA,TRBV5-1,TRBD2,CASSVLAGGGINTGELFF,TGCGCCAGCAGCGTATTAGCGGGGGGTGGCATCAACACCGGGGAGCTGTTTTTT
TRBJ1-6,NA,TRBV14,NA,CASSRFTGSDSPLHF,TGTGCCAGCAGCCGGTTCACAGGGTCGGATTCACCCCTCCACTTT
TRBJ2-7,NA,TRBV28,TRBD2,CASSWAGESSYEQYF,TGTGCCAGCAGTTGGGCGGGAGAGAGCTCCTACGAGCAGTACTTC
TRBJ1-5,NA,TRBV5-1,NA,CASSLGDGNQPQHF,TGCGCCAGCAGCTTGGGGGACGGCAATCAGCCCCAGCATTTT
TRBJ1-2,NA,TRBV28,TRBD1,CASSSQGATNYGYTF,TGTGCCAGCAGTTCACAGGGGGCCACTAACTATGGCTACACCTTC
TRBJ1-1,NA,TRBV19,NA,CASSIKHPNTEAFF,TGTGCCAGTAGTATAAAGCACCCGAACACTGAAGCTTTCTTT
TRBJ2-5,NA,TRBV4-3,TRBD2,CASSQGPLAGETQYF,TGCGCCAGCAGCCAAGGCCCACTAGCGGGGGAGACCCAGTACTTC
TRBJ1-2,NA,TRBV28,TRBD1,CASSSPGQEGGYTF,TGTGCCAGCAGTTCTCCCGGACAGGAAGGTGGCTACACCTTC
TRBJ2-1,medium-sized,TRBV9,NA,CASSVALVDNEQFF,TGTGCCAGCAGCGTGGCACTCGTTGACAATGAGCAGTTCTTC
TRBJ2-7,once,TRBV18,NA,CASLSGSLNHEQYF,TGTGCCAGCTTATCAGGGAGTTTGAACCACGAGCAGTACTTC
TRBJ2-4,NA,TRBV18,TRBD1,CASSLMDRSPRNIQYF,TGTGCCAGCTCACTTATGGACAGGTCACCCCGTAACATTCAGTACTTC
TRBJ2-5,NA,TRBV2,NA,CASRPLGGRETQYF,TGTGCCAGCAGACCTTTGGGGGGTAGGGAGACCCAGTACTTC
TRBJ2-3,NA,TRBV28,TRBD1,CASTTGTGGYTQYF,TGTGCCAGCACCACCGGGACAGGGGGCTATACGCAGTATTTT
TRBJ2-7,NA,TRBV4-1,NA,CASSQEIGLAAIYEQYF,TGCGCCAGCAGCCAAGAGATCGGTTTAGCGGCAATCTACGAGCAGTACTTC